This T cell receptor (beta chain) was recovered during a study of identical twins. This CDR3 has 16 residues. V was cut by 2 bases and J by 8 bases, with 19 bases left in between. Germline assignment: CDR1 KGHSH and CDR2 LQKENI. TCRdb re-derived calls from the 5' RACE reads in MiXCR, one entry per CDR3 protein. The sample has about 690,000 distinct CDR3 sequences; 6% to 6.5% are singletons. This clonotype was counted many times. Specimen: naive T cells sorted from blood. The V call is TRBV18, the J call TRBJ2-1, with D possibly TRBD2 on 6 matching bases. This sequence originates from a man aged 18 to 29 in good health. For the CDR3, the DNA is TGTGCCAGCTCACCAGGGCCCGGGAGCTACAATGATGAGCAGTTCTTC. Translation gives CASSPGPGSYNDEQFF. The variable domain in full, with the rest retrieved from reference TRBV18 and TRBJ2-1, is NAGVMQNPRHLVRRRGQEARLRCSPMKGHSHVYWYRQLPEEGLKFMVYLQKENIIDESGMPKERFSAEFPKEGPSILRIQQVVRGDSAAYFCASSPGPGSYNDEQFFGPGTRLTVL.